Following are 24 T cell receptor beta chains from one sample sequenced in a study of blood T cell repertoires in COVID-19. The method was immunoSEQ multiplex PCR; TCRdb's version includes in-frame clones alone and lacks a portion of them. The table records 150,000 to 200,000 clones, 70% to 90% of them present only once. Sequenced sample: peripheral blood. These receptors were taken from a man in his 60s with acute or convalescent COVID-19.

The chain links TRBV28 to TRBJ1-4, with a possible D match to TRBD1 (6 bases). The CDR3 extends over 17 amino acids. Trimming removed 8 bases at V and 4 bases at J, with 23 bases between. Looked up from germline, CDR1 is MDHEN and CDR2 is SYDVKM. CDR3 sequence: CASGLGGAEGVNEKLFF. The CDR3 coding sequence is TGTGCCAGCGGACTTGGGGGGGCCGAGGGAGTTAATGAAAAACTGTTTTTT.

The chain carries TRBV29-1 and TRBJ1-2, with D perhaps TRBD1 (6 bases). CDR3 size: 12 residues. Germline CDR1 and CDR2: SQVTM and ANQGSEA. Trimming shortened V by 7 bases and J by 4 bases, and 13 bases separated the two germline ends. DNA for the CDR3: TGCAGCGCATCGGACAGTACCTATGGCTACACCTTC. Translating it yields CSASDSTYGYTF.

This chain joins TRBV7-9 and TRBJ1-1; 7 bases agree with TRBD1. CDR1 and CDR2 from the germline V gene are SEHNR and FQNEAQ (reference sequence). The junction had 13 bases not matched to a gene; V was cut back by 8 bases and J by 4 bases. CDR3 length: 15 residues. CDR3 sequence reads: CASHPWGAGGTEAFF. The DNA for the CDR3 is TGTGCCAGCCACCCGTGGGGGGCAGGGGGCACTGAAGCTTTCTTT.

The rearrangement joins TRBV30 to TRBJ1-2; D remains ambiguous. V lost 3 bases and J lost 0, with 8 bases in between. This CDR3 is built from 13 residues. Germline CDR1 reads GTSNPN; CDR2 reads SVGIG (reference sequence). This CDR3 is CAWRRGTNYGYTF. DNA of the CDR3: TGTGCCTGGAGGCGGGGAACTAACTATGGCTACACCTTC.

The V gene is TRBV20-1, the J gene TRBJ1-2, with D perhaps matching TRBD1 (5 bases). V was clipped by 3 bases and J by 4 bases, with 9 bases between them. The CDR3 loop spans 12 amino acids. Germline-derived CDR1 and CDR2 are DFQATT and SNEGSKA (reference sequence). The CDR3 sequence: CSASRTPYGYTF. CDR3 nucleotides: TGCAGTGCTAGTAGGACACCCTATGGCTACACCTTC.

The J gene is TRBJ1-1, the V gene TRBV18, with 7 bases identical to TRBD1. J was trimmed by 4 bases and V by 2 bases; bases with no gene match: 7. The CDR3 has 15 residues. Germline CDR1 KGHSH, CDR2 LQKENI. In DNA, the CDR3 is TGTGCCAGCTCACCAGTCTTACAGGGGAGCACTGAAGCTTTCTTT. Its protein product is CASSPVLQGSTEAFF.

This CDR3 reads CASRGRDRNYGYTF. CDR3 sequence (DNA): TGTGCCAGCAGGGGCAGGGACAGGAACTATGGCTACACCTTC. V is TRBV2 and J is TRBJ1-2, with TRBD1 matching over 8 bases. The J segment lost 2 bases and the V segment lost 6 bases, leaving 5 bases of the junction unmatched. The CDR3 is 14 amino acids. Germline V lookup: CDR1 SNHLY, CDR2 FYNNEI. Variable domain in full (rest from reference TRBV2 and TRBJ1-2): EPEVTQTPSHQVTQMGQEVILRCVPISNHLYFYWYRQILGQKVEFLVSFYNNEISEKSEIFDDQFSVERPDGSNFTLKIRSTKLEDSAMYFCASRGRDRNYGYTFGSGTRLTVV.

This chain uses TRBV5-6 with TRBJ2-7; D gene unclear. Germline V lookup: CDR1 SGHDT, CDR2 YYEEEE. Trimming took off 4 bases at V and 6 bases at J, with 20 bases between the two ends. The CDR3 spans 15 residues. The CDR3 bases are TGTGCCAGCAGCCCCTCGATGGCTGCCGTTGGCGAGCAGTACTTC. Its protein is CASSPSMAAVGEQYF.

V is TRBV5-1 and J is TRBJ2-3, with a weak D call TRBD2 (6 bases). Trimming pared 4 bases from V and 0 bases from J, leaving 9 bases between. This CDR3 is built from 14 residues. CDR1 is SGHRS, CDR2 YFSETQ, per germline. The CDR3 loop is CASSLSGSTDTQYF. In DNA form, the CDR3 reads TGCGCCAGCAGCCTGAGCGGGAGCACAGATACGCAGTATTTT.

This chain connects TRBV5-4 to TRBJ2-2; perhaps TRBD1 as D (6 bases). Germline V CDR1 and CDR2: SGHNT, YYREEE (reference sequence). Trimming pared 6 bases from V and 6 bases from J, leaving 21 bases between. This CDR3 is 16 amino acids long. DNA of the CDR3: TGTGCCAGCACCAAACCGGGAACAGGGAGTCCCGGGGAGCTGTTTTTT. Translated: CASTKPGTGSPGELFF.

The chain joins TRBV11-3 to TRBJ1-1; no firm D call. The CDR3 contains 15 residues. Germline CDR1 SGHNT, CDR2 YENEEA. The V end lost 1 base, the J end lost 5 bases, and 14 bases lay between the germline ends. The CDR3 sequence: CASSLGTGYGTEAFF. The CDR3 coding sequence is TGTGCCAGCAGCTTAGGGACGGGGTACGGGACTGAAGCTTTCTTT.

This clone occurred once. The chain is built from TRBV27 and TRBJ2-2; possible D gene TRBD2, 5 bases. Germline V gene data show CDR1 as MNHEY and CDR2 as SMNVEV (reference sequence). The CDR3 is made up of 13 amino acids. Trimming removed 5 bases from V and 8 bases from J, with 12 bases in between. The CDR3 here is CASSLRPGGELFF. The CDR3, as DNA: TGTGCCAGCAGTCTACGCCCGGGAGGGGAGCTGTTTTTT.

This rearrangement joins TRBV29-1 to TRBJ1-2; TRBD1 is a possible D gene (6 bases). The CDR3 is 12 residues long. Trimming left V 7 bases short and J 7 bases short, with 16 bases between. CDR1 and CDR2 from the germline V gene are SQVTM and ANQGSEA. CDR3: CSAEDRLRGYTF. The CDR3 DNA follows: TGCAGCGCGGAGGACAGACTGCGTGGCTACACCTTC.

In this sample, this clone turned up a few times. CDR3 bases: TGTGCCAGCGGTTCAGCGGGAGTAGCAGACAATGAGCAGTTCTTC. Translating it yields CASGSAGVADNEQFF. The rearrangement uses TRBV28 and TRBJ2-1; 8 nucleotides line up with TRBD2. The CDR3 contains 15 residues. Germline loops: CDR1 MDHEN, CDR2 SYDVKM. With 8 bases clipped from V and 5 bases from J, the junction kept 11 bases outside the gene matches.

The V and J genes are TRBV6-5 and TRBJ2-1, with TRBD2 identical over 7 bases. CDR3 size: 16 residues. V was clipped by 2 bases and J by 4 bases; unmatched bases: 8. CDR1 and CDR2 (germline): MNHEY, SVGAGI. The CDR3 reads CASSYDRGRVYNEQFF. CDR3 DNA sequence: TGTGCCAGCAGTTACGACAGAGGGAGGGTATACAATGAGCAGTTCTTC.

The chain links TRBV27 to TRBJ1-6; D might be TRBD1 (6 bases). The germline CDR1 and CDR2 sequences are MNHEY and SMNVEV (reference sequence). The V and J ends lost 3 bases and 11 bases respectively, with 17 bases between them. The CDR3 has 15 amino acids. CDR3 coding DNA: TGTGCCAGCAGTTTGGCGGGGGCGGCGGCGGCACCCCTCCACTTT. Translated, it gives CASSLAGAAAAPLHF.

The chain has TRBV14 and TRBJ2-3; D gene uncertain. This CDR3 is built from 15 residues. Per the germline V gene, CDR1 is SGHDN and CDR2 is FVKESK. Deletions cut 3 bases from V and 2 bases from J, with 12 bases between. The CDR3 sequence is CASSHLTTHTDTQYF. Written as DNA, the CDR3 is TGTGCCAGCAGCCATCTTACTACGCACACAGATACGCAGTATTTT.

In its sample, this clone was seen once. The rearrangement joins TRBV5-1 to TRBJ1-6; 7 bases are a match to TRBD1. In germline, CDR1 is SGHRS, CDR2 YFSETQ. Unmatched junction bases numbered 13, after V lost 4 bases and J lost 9 bases. The CDR3 runs to 16 residues. For the CDR3, the DNA is TGCGCCAGCAGCGGATCGACAGGGAGTAATAGTTCACCCCTCCACTTT. Amino acids: CASSGSTGSNSSPLHF.

The chain couples TRBV9 to TRBJ1-3; TRBD1 might be the D (6 bases). The CDR3 spans 15 residues. V lost 0 bases and J lost 4, with 11 bases in between. Per germline, CDR1 SGDLS and CDR2 YYNGEE. CDR3 nucleotides: TGTGCCAGCAGCGTAGAAGGGGGTCGGGGAAACACCATATATTTT. Translation gives CASSVEGGRGNTIYF.

In nucleotides, the CDR3 is TGTGCCAGTAGTCCCGATGGGAGGGCAACCAGCAATCAGCCCCAGCATTTT. Translating it yields CASSPDGRATSNQPQHF. The chain links TRBV19 to TRBJ1-5; D gene uncertain. Trimming took off 5 bases at V and 1 base at J, with 18 bases between the two ends. The CDR3 spans 17 residues. Per germline, CDR1 LNHDA and CDR2 SQIVND (reference sequence). The whole variable domain, remainder taken from reference TRBV19 and TRBJ1-5, is DGGITQSPKYLFRKEGQNVTLSCEQNLNHDAMYWYRQDPGQGLRLIYYSQIVNDFQKGDIAEGYSVSREKKESFPLTVTSAQKNPTAFYLCASSPDGRATSNQPQHFGDGTRLSIL.

This chain uses TRBV11-2 with TRBJ2-3; D perhaps matches TRBD2 (6 bases). V was clipped by 1 base and J by 7 bases, with 15 bases between them. The CDR3 is made up of 15 amino acids. CDR1 SGHAT and CDR2 FQNNGV come from the germline V gene. The CDR3 DNA reads as TGTGCCAGCAGCTTAGGCGGGGTACGATCGAATACGCAGTATTTT. Amino acid sequence: CASSLGGVRSNTQYF.

Relative to its sample, this clone is large. The CDR3 sequence is CASTGGSDTGELFF. CDR3 bases: TGTGCCAGCACGGGAGGTTCGGACACCGGGGAGCTGTTTTTT. V is TRBV6-5 and J is TRBJ2-2, with 7 bases that match TRBD2. The J segment lost 3 bases and the V segment lost 7 bases, leaving 5 bases of the junction unmatched. There are 14 residues in the CDR3. Germline loops: CDR1 MNHEY, CDR2 SVGAGI.

The DNA of the CDR3 is TGTGCCGCGGGAGGGGAGCCAGACACTGAAGCTTTCTTT. Translated: CAAGGEPDTEAFF. This chain uses TRBV5-4 with TRBJ1-1; D perhaps matches TRBD1 (5 bases). CDR1 SGHNT and CDR2 YYREEE come from the germline V gene (reference sequence). CDR3 length equals 13 residues. The V end lost 10 bases, the J end lost 3 bases, and 16 bases lay between the germline ends.

On this clone: Distinct nucleotide sequences in the sample also encode this CDR3. The rearrangement uses TRBV28 and TRBJ1-4; 9 positions match TRBD1. Germline lookup yields CDR1 MDHEN and CDR2 SYDVKM. V lost 3 bases, J lost 4 bases, and 3 bases stayed unmatched. This CDR3 has 15 residues. The CDR3 DNA reads TGTGCCAGCAGTTTGGGACAGGGCGGTAATGAAAAACTGTTTTTT. This codes for CASSLGQGGNEKLFF.